One sample yielded the 18 T cell receptor beta chains listed below, sequenced in a study of shared clonotypes between healthy human individuals. This table comes from immunoSEQ multiplex PCR, and its TCRdb copy is limited to in-frame clones, with some not included. The table includes about 2.3 million clones, over 85% detected once. The specimen was naive CD4+ T cells from PBMCs. The subset was: CD45RA+ positively selected. Receptors originate from a man aged 18 to 29 in good health. Some clones in this sample may be carry-over from other donors' samples.

This clone is a singleton in its sample. This chain connects TRBV5-1 to TRBJ2-7; 8 bases fit TRBD1. V shed 2 bases, J shed 7 bases, and the junction held 11 bases outside the gene matches. Germline V gene lookup returns CDR1 SGHRS and CDR2 YFSETQ. The CDR3 contains 15 residues. The CDR3 region has the DNA TGCGCCAGCAGCTTTGGAACCAGGGGGCTGGGAGAGCAGTACTTC. Its protein is CASSFGTRGLGEQYF. Full variable domain (rest looked up from reference TRBV5-1 and TRBJ2-7): KAGVTQTPRYLIKTRGQQVTLSCSPISGHRSVSWYQQTPGQGLQFLFEYFSETQRNKGNFPGRFSGRQFSNSRSEMNVSTLELGDSALYLCASSFGTRGLGEQYFGPGTRLTVT.

J is TRBJ1-2 and V is TRBV7-9; possibly TRBD1 for D (5 bases). CDR3 length: 15 amino acids. Germline-derived CDR1 and CDR2 are SEHNR and FQNEAQ (reference sequence). V was shortened by 4 bases and J by 2 bases, with 14 bases between the two germline ends. CDR3 sequence reads: CASSSPTESNYGYTF. The CDR3 DNA follows: TGTGCCAGCAGCTCCCCGACAGAAAGCAACTATGGCTACACCTTC.

This chain connects TRBV28 to TRBJ2-7; TRBD2 might be the D (6 bases). The germline V gene has CDR1 MDHEN and CDR2 SYDVKM. The CDR3 is 14 amino acids. V was trimmed by 8 bases and J by 3 bases, leaving 17 bases between them. CDR3 nucleotide sequence: TGTGCCAGCTTCGGGAGAGGGGCGGACTACGAGCAGTACTTC. This translates into CASFGRGADYEQYF.

This clone is a singleton in its sample. The chain recombines TRBV7-3 with TRBJ2-3; possible D gene TRBD2, 5 bases. The germline V gene encodes CDR1 SGHTA and CDR2 FQGTGA. There are 14 residues in the CDR3. The V end was cut by 5 bases, the J end by 7 bases, with 16 bases between. In DNA, the CDR3 is TGTGCCAGCAGCCCGGACTCGGGTTTGAATACGCAGTATTTT. This gives the protein CASSPDSGLNTQYF.

As for this clone: In the same sample, other DNA sequences code for this CDR3. As DNA, the CDR3 is TGTGCCAGCAGTTATTCCAGGAACACCGGGGAGCTGTTTTTT. Amino acids: CASSYSRNTGELFF. V usage is TRBV6-5 and J usage is TRBJ2-2; D is undetermined. Between the trimmed V and J ends, which lost 3 bases and 1 base, there was a span of 6 bases. CDR1 is MNHEY, CDR2 SVGAGI, per germline. The CDR3 has 14 amino acids.

The chain uses TRBV27 and TRBJ1-2; unclear D gene. The CDR3 spans 13 residues. V lost 5 bases to trimming and J lost 6 bases, with 13 bases between them. CDR1 is MNHEY and CDR2 is SMNVEV in the germline V gene (reference sequence). Here the CDR3 reads CASSPLSAHGYTF. CDR3 bases: TGTGCCAGCAGTCCCCTTTCCGCGCATGGCTACACCTTC.

The chain recombines TRBV5-1 with TRBJ1-3; a weak D match, TRBD1 (6 bases). CDR3 length: 15 residues. Trimming removed 3 bases from V and 0 bases from J, with 10 bases in between. Germline V gene sequence: CDR1 SGHRS, CDR2 YFSETQ. CDR3 sequence (DNA): TGCGCCAGCAGCTCAGGGGTCGGCTCTGGAAACACCATATATTTT. Translating gives CASSSGVGSGNTIYF.

This chain connects TRBV28 to TRBJ1-3; no definite D call. The CDR3 contains 15 residues. Trimming removed 7 bases from V and 1 base from J, with 14 bases in between. Germline CDR1 MDHEN, CDR2 SYDVKM. The CDR3 bases are TGTGCCAGCAACTCAGCAGGAATATCTGGAAACACCATATATTTT. Translation gives CASNSAGISGNTIYF.

J is TRBJ2-6 and V is TRBV2; D is perhaps TRBD2 (6 bases). The CDR3 is made up of 16 amino acids. The germline gives CDR1 SNHLY, CDR2 FYNNEI. Trimming cost V 4 bases and J 4 bases, with 14 bases left between them. DNA for the CDR3: TGTGCCAGCAGTGCGGAGGGGCTGATCGGGGCCAACGTCCTGACTTTC. Its protein product is CASSAEGLIGANVLTF.

This chain links TRBV9 with TRBJ2-1; D perhaps matches TRBD2 (5 bases). V was trimmed by 3 bases and J by 0 bases, leaving 10 bases between them. The V gene's germline CDR1 is SGDLS and CDR2 YYNGEE. The CDR3 covers 15 residues. DNA of the CDR3: TGTGCCAGCAGCGCACTAGGGAGCTCCTACAATGAGCAGTTCTTC. Translated, it gives CASSALGSSYNEQFF.

The chain recombines TRBV7-9 with TRBJ2-1; the match to TRBD2 covers 7 bases. V dropped 4 bases and J dropped 5; count of bases not matched to a gene: 11. The CDR3 has 16 amino acids. CDR1 SEHNR and CDR2 FQNEAQ come from the germline V gene (reference sequence). The DNA of the CDR3 is TGTGCCAGCAGCTCCCAAGCAGGGAGGGCCCACAATGAGCAGTTCTTC. Protein product: CASSSQAGRAHNEQFF.

This clone was counted a single time. The chain is built from TRBV9 and TRBJ1-1; D remains ambiguous. Germline V gene lookup returns CDR1 SGDLS and CDR2 YYNGEE. The CDR3 has 14 amino acids. V was trimmed by 4 bases and J by 4 bases, leaving 14 bases between them. CDR3 amino acids: CASSPRRGSTEAFF. The CDR3 bases are TGTGCCAGCAGCCCACGCCGTGGGTCCACTGAAGCTTTCTTT.

The J gene is TRBJ2-1, the V gene TRBV11-3, with 9 bases lining up with TRBD1. The V and J ends lost 6 bases and 7 bases, in that order; junction bases with no gene match: 7. Germline V gives CDR1 SGHNT, CDR2 YENEEA. This CDR3 region has 14 residues. The CDR3 nucleotides are TGTGCCAGCAGGGGAACCGGGACAGGGAATGAGCAGTTCTTC. Translation: CASRGTGTGNEQFF.

V gene TRBV19 combines with J gene TRBJ2-5; 10 bases are a match to TRBD2. Germline V gene sequence: CDR1 LNHDA, CDR2 SQIVND (reference sequence). The CDR3 extends over 17 amino acids. V dropped 1 base and J dropped 5; count of bases not matched to a gene: 10. The CDR3 spells CASSIGGLAGARETQYF. The CDR3 DNA sequence: TGTGCCAGTAGTATAGGAGGGCTAGCGGGAGCGAGGGAGACCCAGTACTTC.

The rearrangement links TRBV5-5 to TRBJ2-5; 9 bases fit TRBD2. CDR3 length equals 15 residues. The junction had 7 bases not matched to a gene; V was cut back by 3 bases and J by 4 bases. Germline values: CDR1 SGHKS, CDR2 YYEKEE (reference sequence). As DNA, the CDR3 is TGTGCCAGCAGCTCGTTAGCGGGAGAGCCAGAGACCCAGTACTTC. The encoded protein is CASSSLAGEPETQYF.

A remark on this clone: Within the sample, other DNA sequences also encode this same CDR3. This sequence joins TRBV28 and TRBJ2-7; D possibly uses TRBD1 or TRBD2 (5 bases each). CDR3 length equals 13 residues. Trimming left V 6 bases short and J 4 bases short, with 13 bases between. Germline CDR1 and CDR2: MDHEN and SYDVKM. The CDR3 protein is CASSPGGGYEQYF. Here the CDR3 DNA reads TGTGCCAGCAGCCCCGGTGGGGGATACGAGCAGTACTTC.

The V gene is TRBV9, the J gene TRBJ2-5; D gene unclear. The ends were cut back, 4 bases at V and 4 bases at J, with 11 bases in the middle. This CDR3 comprises 13 residues. CDR1 SGDLS and CDR2 YYNGEE come from the germline V gene. The CDR3 region is CASSPRYGETQYF. CDR3 sequence (DNA): TGTGCCAGCAGCCCTAGGTACGGAGAGACCCAGTACTTC.

V is TRBV2 and J is TRBJ1-2; D not resolved. Per the germline V gene, CDR1 is SNHLY and CDR2 is FYNNEI. The CDR3 is made up of 13 amino acids. Trimming removed 4 bases at V and 4 bases at J, with 10 bases between. As DNA, the CDR3 is TGTGCCAGCAGTGTCTTGGAGGGCTATGGCTACACCTTC. Its translation is CASSVLEGYGYTF.